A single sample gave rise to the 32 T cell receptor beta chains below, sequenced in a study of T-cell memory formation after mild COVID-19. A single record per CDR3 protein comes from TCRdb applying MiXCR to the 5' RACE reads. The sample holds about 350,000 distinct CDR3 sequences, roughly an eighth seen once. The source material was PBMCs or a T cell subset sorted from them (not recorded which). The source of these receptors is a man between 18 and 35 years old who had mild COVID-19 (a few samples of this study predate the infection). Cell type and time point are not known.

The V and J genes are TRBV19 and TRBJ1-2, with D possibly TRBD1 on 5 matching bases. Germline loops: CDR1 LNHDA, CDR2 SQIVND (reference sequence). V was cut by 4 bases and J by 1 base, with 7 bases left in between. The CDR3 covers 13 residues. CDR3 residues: CASSRGSNYGYTF. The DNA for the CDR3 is TGTGCCAGTAGTAGGGGCAGTAACTATGGCTACACCTTC. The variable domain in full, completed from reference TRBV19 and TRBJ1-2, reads DGGITQSPKYLFRKEGQNVTLSCEQNLNHDAMYWYRQDPGQGLRLIYYSQIVNDFQKGDIAEGYSVSREKKESFPLTVTSAQKNPTAFYLCASSRGSNYGYTFGSGTRLTVV.

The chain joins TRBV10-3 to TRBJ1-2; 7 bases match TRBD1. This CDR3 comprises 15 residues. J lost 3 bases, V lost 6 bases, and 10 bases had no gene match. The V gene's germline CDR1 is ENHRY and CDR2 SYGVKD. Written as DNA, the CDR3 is TGTGCCATCAGACCCTCTACAGGGGCTGACTATGGCTACACCTTC. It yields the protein CAIRPSTGADYGYTF.

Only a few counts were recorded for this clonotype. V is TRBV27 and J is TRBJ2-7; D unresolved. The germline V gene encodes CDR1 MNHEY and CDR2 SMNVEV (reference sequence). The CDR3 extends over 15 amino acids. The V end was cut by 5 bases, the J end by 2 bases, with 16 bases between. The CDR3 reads CASSPRMWGTYEQYF. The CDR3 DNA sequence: TGTGCCAGCAGTCCTCGGATGTGGGGTACCTACGAGCAGTACTTC.

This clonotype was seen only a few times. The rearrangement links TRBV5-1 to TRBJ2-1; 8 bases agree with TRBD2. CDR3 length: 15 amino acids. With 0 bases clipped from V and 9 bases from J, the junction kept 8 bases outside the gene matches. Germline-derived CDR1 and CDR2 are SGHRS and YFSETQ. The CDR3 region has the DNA TGCGCCAGCAGCTTGGCTCTTAGCGGGGAGGCTGAGCAGTTCTTC. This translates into CASSLALSGEAEQFF.

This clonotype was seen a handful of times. The CDR3 DNA is TGCAGTGCTCAGTTCTCGGAGAATACGCAGTATTTT. Translating gives CSAQFSENTQYF. This sequence joins TRBV20-1 and TRBJ2-3; D unresolved. CDR3 size: 12 residues. The germline V gene has CDR1 DFQATT and CDR2 SNEGSKA (reference sequence). The V and J ends lost 5 bases and 7 bases respectively, with 13 bases between them.

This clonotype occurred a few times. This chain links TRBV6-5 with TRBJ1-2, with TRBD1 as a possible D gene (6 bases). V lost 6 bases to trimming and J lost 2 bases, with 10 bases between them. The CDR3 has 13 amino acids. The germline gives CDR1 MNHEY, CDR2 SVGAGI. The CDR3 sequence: CASRSGTNYGYTF. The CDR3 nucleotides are TGTGCCAGCAGATCCGGGACAAACTATGGCTACACCTTC.

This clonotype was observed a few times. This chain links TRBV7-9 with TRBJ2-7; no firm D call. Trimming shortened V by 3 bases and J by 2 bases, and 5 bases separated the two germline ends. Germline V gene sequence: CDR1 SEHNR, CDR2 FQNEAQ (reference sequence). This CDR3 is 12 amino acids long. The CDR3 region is CASSFPAYEQYV. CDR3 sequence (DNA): TGTGCCAGCAGCTTTCCTGCCTACGAGCAGTACGTC.

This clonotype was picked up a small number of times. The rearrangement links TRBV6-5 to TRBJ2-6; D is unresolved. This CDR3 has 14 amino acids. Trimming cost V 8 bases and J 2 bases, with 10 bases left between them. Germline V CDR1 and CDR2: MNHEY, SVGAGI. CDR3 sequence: CASRSITGANVLTF. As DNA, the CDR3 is TGTGCCAGCCGAAGCATCACTGGGGCCAACGTCCTGACTTTC.

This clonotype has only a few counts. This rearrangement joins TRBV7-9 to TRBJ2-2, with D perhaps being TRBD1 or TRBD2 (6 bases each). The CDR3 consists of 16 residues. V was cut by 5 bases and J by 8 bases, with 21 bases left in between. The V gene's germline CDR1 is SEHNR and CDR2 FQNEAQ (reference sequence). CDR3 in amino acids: CASSPRRDTSSGELFF. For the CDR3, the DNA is TGTGCCAGCAGCCCCCGGAGGGACACCTCGTCGGGGGAGCTGTTTTTT.

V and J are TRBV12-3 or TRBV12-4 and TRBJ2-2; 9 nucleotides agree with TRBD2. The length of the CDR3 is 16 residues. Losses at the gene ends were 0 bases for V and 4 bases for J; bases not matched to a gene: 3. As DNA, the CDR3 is TGTGCCAGCAGTTTAGCAGTAGCGGGGGCCACCGGGGAGCTGTTTTTT. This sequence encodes CASSLAVAGATGELFF.

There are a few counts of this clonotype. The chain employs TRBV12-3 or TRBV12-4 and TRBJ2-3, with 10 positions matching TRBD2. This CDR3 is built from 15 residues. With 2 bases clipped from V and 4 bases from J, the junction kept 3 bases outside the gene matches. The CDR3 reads CASSLQRGGADTQYF. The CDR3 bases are TGTGCCAGCAGTTTACAGCGGGGGGGCGCAGATACGCAGTATTTT.

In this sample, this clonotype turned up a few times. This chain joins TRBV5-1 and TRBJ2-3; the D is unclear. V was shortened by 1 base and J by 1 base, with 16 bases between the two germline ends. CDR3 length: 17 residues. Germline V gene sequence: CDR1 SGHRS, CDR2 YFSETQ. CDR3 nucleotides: TGCGCCAGCAGCTTGCTGGGATCGCAAACTGGCACAGATACGCAGTATTTT. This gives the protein CASSLLGSQTGTDTQYF.

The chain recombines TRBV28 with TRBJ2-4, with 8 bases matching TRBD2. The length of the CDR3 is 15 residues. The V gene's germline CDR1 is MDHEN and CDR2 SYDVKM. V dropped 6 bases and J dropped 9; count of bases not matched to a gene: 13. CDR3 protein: CASSHSGGAQGIQYF. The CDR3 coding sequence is TGTGCCAGCAGCCACTCGGGAGGGGCCCAAGGCATTCAGTACTTC.

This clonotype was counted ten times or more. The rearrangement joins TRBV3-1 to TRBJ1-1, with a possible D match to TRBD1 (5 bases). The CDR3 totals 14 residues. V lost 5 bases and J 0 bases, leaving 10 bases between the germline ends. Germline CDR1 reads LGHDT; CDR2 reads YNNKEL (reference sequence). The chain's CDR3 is CASSSPTVNTEAFF. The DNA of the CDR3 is TGTGCCAGCAGCAGCCCGACAGTGAACACTGAAGCTTTCTTT.

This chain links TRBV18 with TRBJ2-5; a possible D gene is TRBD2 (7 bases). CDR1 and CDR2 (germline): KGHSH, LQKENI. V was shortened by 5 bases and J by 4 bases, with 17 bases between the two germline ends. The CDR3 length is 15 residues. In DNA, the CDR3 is TGTGCCAGCTCATTGGTCGGGGGGCCTCGAGAGACCCAGTACTTC. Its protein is CASSLVGGPRETQYF.

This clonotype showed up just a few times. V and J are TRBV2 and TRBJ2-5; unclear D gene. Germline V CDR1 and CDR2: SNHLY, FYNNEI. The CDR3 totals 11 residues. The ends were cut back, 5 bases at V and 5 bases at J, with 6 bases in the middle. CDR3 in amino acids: CASSKKETQYF. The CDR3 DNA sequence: TGTGCCAGCAGTAAGAAGGAGACCCAGTACTTC.

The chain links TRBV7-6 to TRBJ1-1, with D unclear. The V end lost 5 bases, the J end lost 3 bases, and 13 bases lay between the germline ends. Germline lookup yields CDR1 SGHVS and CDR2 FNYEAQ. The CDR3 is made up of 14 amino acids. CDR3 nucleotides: TGTGCCAGCAGCGATCGACCCGACGACACTGAAGCTTTCTTT. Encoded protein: CASSDRPDDTEAFF. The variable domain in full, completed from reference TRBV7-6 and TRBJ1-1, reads GAGVSQSPRYKVTKRGQDVALRCDPISGHVSLYWYRQALGQGPEFLTYFNYEAQQDKSGLPNDRFSAERPEGSISTLTIQRTEQRDSAMYRCASSDRPDDTEAFFGQGTRLTVV.

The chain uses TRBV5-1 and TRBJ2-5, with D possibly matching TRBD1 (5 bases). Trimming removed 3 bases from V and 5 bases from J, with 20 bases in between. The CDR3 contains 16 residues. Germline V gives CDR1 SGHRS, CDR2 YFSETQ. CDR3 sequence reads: CASSSRTHGASETQYF. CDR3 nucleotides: TGCGCCAGCAGCTCGAGGACCCATGGGGCAAGTGAGACCCAGTACTTC.

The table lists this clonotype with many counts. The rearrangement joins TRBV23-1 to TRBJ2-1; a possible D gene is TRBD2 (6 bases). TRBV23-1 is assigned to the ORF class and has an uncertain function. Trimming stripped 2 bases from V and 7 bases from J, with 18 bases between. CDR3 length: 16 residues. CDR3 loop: CASSQPLKRAPNEQFF. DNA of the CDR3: TGCGCCAGCAGTCAACCTTTAAAGCGGGCGCCTAATGAGCAGTTCTTC.

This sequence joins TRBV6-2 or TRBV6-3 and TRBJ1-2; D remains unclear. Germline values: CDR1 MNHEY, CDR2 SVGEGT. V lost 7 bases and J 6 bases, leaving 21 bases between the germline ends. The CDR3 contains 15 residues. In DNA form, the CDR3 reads TGTGCCAGCATCGATCGTGAACGGGGATTCGATGGCTACACCTTC. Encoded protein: CASIDRERGFDGYTF.

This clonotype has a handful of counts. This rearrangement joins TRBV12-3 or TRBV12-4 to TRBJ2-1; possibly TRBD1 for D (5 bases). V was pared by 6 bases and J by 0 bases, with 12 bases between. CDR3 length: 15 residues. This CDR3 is CASSPREYSYNEQFF. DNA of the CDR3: TGTGCCAGCAGCCCCAGGGAATACTCCTACAATGAGCAGTTCTTC.

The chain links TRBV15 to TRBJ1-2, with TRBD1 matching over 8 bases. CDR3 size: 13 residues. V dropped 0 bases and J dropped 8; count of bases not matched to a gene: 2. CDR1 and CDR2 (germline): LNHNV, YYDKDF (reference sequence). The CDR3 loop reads CATSRDWDRGYTF. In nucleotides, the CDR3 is TGTGCCACCAGCAGAGATTGGGACAGGGGCTACACCTTC.

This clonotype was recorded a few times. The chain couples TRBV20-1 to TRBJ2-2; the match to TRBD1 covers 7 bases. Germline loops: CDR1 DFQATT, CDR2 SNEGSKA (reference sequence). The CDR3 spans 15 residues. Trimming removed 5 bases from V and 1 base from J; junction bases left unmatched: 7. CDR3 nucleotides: TGCAGTGCTCTAGGACAGGCTCAGAACACCGGGGAGCTGTTTTTT. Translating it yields CSALGQAQNTGELFF.

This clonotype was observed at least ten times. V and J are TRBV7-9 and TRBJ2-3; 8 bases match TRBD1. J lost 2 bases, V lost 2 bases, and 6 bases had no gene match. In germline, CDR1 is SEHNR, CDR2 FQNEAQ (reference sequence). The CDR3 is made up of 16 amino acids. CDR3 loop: CASSLKGGQVTDTQYF. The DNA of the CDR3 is TGTGCCAGCAGCTTAAAAGGGGGACAGGTCACAGATACGCAGTATTTT.

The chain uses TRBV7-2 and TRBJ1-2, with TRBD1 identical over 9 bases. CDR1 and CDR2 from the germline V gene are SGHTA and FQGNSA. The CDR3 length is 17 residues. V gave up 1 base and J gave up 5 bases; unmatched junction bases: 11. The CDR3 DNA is TGTGCCAGCAGCTTAGAGGACAGGGGATCGCTAGGGTATGGCTACACCTTC. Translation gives CASSLEDRGSLGYGYTF.

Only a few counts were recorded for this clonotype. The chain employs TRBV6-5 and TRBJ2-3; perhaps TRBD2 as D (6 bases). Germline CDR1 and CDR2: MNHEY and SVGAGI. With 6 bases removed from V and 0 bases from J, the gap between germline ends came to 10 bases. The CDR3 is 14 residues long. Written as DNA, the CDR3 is TGTGCCAGCAGGGTGGGGGGAAGCACAGATACGCAGTATTTT. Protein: CASRVGGSTDTQYF.

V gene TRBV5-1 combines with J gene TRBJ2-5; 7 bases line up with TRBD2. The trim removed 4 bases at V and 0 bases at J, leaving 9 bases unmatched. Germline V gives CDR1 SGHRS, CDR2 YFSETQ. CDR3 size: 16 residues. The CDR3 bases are TGCGCCAGCAGCGCCGGTCCAGCGGGGCACCAAGAGACCCAGTACTTC. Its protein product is CASSAGPAGHQETQYF.

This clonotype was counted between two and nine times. CDR3: CSARFGGGSTEAFF. In nucleotides, the CDR3 is TGCAGTGCTAGATTTGGTGGGGGGAGCACTGAAGCTTTCTTT. The chain joins TRBV20-1 to TRBJ1-1; tentatively, D is TRBD1 (5 bases). Germline lookup yields CDR1 DFQATT and CDR2 SNEGSKA (reference sequence). Deletions cut 2 bases from V and 4 bases from J, with 14 bases between. The CDR3 is made up of 14 amino acids.

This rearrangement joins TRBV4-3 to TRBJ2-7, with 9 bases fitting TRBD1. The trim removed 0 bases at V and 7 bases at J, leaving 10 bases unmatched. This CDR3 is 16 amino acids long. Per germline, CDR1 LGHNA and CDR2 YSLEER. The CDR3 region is CASSQDPGTGLSEQYF. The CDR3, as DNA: TGCGCCAGCAGCCAAGATCCAGGGACAGGGCTATCGGAGCAGTACTTC.

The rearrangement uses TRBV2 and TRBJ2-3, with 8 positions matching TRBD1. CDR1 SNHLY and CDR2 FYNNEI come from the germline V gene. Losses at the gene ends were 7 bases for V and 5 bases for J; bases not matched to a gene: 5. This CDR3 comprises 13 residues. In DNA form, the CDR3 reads TGTGCCAGCACTCCTGACAGGGGAGATACGCAGTATTTT. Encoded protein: CASTPDRGDTQYF.

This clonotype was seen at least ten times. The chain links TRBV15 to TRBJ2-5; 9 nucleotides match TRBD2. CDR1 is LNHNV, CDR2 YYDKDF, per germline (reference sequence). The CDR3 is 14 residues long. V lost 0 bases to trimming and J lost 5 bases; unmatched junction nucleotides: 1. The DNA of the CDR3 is TGTGCCACCAGCAGAGATCTAGCGGGGGAGACCCAGTACTTC. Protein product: CATSRDLAGETQYF.

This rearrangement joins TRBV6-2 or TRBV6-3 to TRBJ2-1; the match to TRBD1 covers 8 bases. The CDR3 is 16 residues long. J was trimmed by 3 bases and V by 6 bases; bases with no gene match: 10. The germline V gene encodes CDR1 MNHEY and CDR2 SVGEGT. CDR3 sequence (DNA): TGTGCCAGCAGCAAAATAACAGGGGGGAGCTACAATGAGCAGTTCTTC. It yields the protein CASSKITGGSYNEQFF.